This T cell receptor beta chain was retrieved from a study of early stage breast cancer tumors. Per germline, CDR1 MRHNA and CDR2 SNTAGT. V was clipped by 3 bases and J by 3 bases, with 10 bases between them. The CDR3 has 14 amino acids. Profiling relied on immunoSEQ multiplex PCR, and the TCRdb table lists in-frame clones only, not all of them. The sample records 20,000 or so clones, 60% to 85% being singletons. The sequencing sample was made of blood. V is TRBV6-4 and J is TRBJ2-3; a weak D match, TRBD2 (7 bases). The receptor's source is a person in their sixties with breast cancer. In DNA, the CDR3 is TGTGCCAGCAGTGAACAGGGAGGGACAGATACGCAGTATTTT. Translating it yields CASSEQGGTDTQYF.